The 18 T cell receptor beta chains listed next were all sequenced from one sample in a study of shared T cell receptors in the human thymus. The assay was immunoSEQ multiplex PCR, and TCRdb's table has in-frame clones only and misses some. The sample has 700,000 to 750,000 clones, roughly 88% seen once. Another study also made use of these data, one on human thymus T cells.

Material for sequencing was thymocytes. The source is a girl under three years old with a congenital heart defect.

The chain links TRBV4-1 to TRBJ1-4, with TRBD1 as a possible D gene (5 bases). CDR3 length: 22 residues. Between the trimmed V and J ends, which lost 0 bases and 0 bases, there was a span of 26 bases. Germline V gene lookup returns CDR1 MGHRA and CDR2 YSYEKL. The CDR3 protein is CASSQEGATRTLGLATNEKLFF. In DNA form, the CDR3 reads TGCGCCAGCAGCCAAGAAGGGGCCACGCGGACATTGGGCCTTGCAACTAATGAAAAACTGTTTTTT.

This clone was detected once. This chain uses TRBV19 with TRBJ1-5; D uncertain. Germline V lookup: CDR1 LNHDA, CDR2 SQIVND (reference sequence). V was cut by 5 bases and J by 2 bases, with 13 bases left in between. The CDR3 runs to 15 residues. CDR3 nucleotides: TGTGCCAGTAGTTCTCCGAGGCTTCGCAATCAGCCCCAGCATTTT. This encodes CASSSPRLRNQPQHF.

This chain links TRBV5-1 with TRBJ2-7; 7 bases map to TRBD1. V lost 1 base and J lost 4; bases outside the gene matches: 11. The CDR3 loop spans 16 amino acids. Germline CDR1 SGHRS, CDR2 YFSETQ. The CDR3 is CASSLLLGGSGYEQYF. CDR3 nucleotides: TGCGCCAGCAGCTTGTTACTAGGGGGCTCCGGGTACGAGCAGTACTTC.

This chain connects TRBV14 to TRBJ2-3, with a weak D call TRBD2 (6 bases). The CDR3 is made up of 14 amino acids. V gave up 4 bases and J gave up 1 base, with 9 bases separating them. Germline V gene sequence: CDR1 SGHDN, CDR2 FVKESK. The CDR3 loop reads CASSRREGTDTQYF. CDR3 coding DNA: TGTGCCAGCAGCCGCAGGGAGGGCACAGATACGCAGTATTTT.

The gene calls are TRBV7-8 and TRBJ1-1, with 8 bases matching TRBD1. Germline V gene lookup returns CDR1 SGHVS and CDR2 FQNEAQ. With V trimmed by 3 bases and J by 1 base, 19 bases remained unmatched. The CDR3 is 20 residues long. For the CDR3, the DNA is TGTGCCAGCAGCTTGCTCCCCCCGTGGGACAGGCGAACTTGGAACACTGAAGCTTTCTTT. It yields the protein CASSLLPPWDRRTWNTEAFF.

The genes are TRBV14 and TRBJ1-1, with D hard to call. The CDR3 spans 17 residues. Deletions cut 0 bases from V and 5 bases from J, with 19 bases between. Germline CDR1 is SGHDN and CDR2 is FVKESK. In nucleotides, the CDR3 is TGTGCCAGCAGCCAAGACCCCCCTCAGAGGATGGAGACTGAAGCTTTCTTT. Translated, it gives CASSQDPPQRMETEAFF.

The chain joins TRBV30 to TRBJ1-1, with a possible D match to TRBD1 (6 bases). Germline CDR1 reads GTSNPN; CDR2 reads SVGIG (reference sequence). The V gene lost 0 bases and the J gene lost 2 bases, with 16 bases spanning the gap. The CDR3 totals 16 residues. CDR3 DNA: TGTGCCTGGAGTGTCCCGTATGTAGGGGGTAACACTGAAGCTTTCTTT. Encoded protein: CAWSVPYVGGNTEAFF. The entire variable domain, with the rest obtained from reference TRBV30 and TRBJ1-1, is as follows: SQTIHQWPATLVQPVGSPLSLECTVEGTSNPNLYWYRQAAGRGLQLLFYSVGIGQISSEVPQNLSASRPQDRQFILSSKKLLLSDSGFYLCAWSVPYVGGNTEAFFGQGTRLTVV.

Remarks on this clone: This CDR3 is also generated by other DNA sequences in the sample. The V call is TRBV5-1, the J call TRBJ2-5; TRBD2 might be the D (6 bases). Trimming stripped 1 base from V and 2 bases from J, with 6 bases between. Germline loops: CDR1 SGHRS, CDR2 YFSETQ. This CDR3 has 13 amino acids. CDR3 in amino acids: CASSLRGQETQYF. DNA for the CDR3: TGCGCCAGCAGCTTGCGGGGGCAAGAGACCCAGTACTTC.

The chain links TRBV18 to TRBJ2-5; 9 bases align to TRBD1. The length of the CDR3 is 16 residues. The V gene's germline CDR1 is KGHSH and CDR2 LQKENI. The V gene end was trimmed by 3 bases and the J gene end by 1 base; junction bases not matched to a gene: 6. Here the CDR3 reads CASSPISTGGQETQYF. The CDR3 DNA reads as TGTGCCAGCTCACCCATATCGACAGGGGGCCAAGAGACCCAGTACTTC. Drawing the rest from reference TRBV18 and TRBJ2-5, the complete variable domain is NAGVMQNPRHLVRRRGQEARLRCSPMKGHSHVYWYRQLPEEGLKFMVYLQKENIIDESGMPKERFSAEFPKEGPSILRIQQVVRGDSAAYFCASSPISTGGQETQYFGPGTRLLVL.

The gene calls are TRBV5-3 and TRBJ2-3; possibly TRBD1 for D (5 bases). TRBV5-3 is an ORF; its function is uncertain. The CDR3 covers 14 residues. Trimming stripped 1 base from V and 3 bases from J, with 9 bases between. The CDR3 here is CARSLYRRTDTQYF. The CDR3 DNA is TGTGCCAGAAGCTTGTACAGGCGGACAGATACGCAGTATTTT.

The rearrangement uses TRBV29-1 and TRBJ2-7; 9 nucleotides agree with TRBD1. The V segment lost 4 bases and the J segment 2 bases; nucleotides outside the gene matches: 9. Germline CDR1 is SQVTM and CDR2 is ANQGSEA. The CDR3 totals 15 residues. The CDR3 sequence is CSVGEAGTGTYEQYF. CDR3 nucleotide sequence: TGCAGCGTTGGGGAGGCCGGGACAGGGACCTACGAGCAGTACTTC.

Here the CDR3 DNA reads TGTGCCAGCAGTGACAGGGCCGAGCAGTTCTTC. Translated, it gives CASSDRAEQFF. The chain recombines TRBV2 with TRBJ2-1, with D tentatively TRBD1 (5 bases). Germline V gene data show CDR1 as SNHLY and CDR2 as FYNNEI. The CDR3 length is 11 residues. V was cut by 3 bases and J by 10 bases, with 7 bases left in between.

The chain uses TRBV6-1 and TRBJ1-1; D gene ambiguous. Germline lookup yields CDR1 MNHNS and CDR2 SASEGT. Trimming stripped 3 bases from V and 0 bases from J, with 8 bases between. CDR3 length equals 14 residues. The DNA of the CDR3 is TGTGCCAGCAGTGACCGGCAGGTGAACACTGAAGCTTTCTTT. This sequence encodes CASSDRQVNTEAFF.

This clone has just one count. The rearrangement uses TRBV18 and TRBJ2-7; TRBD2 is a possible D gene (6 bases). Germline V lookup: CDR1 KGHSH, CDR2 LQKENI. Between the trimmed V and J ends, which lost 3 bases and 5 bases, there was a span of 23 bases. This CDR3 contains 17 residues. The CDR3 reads CASSPRLGGSTIDEQYF. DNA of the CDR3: TGTGCCAGCTCACCCAGACTTGGGGGGTCTACGATCGACGAGCAGTACTTC.

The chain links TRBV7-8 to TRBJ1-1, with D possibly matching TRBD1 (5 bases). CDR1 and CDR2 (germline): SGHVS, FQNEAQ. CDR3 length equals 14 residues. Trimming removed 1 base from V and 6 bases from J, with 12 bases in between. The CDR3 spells CASSLGGLVSEAFF. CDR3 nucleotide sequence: TGTGCCAGCAGCTTAGGGGGACTGGTATCTGAAGCTTTCTTT.

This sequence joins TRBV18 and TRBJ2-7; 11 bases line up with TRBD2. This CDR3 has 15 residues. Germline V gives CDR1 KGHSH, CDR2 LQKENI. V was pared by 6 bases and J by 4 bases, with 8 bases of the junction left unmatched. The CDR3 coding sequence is TGTGCCAGCTCCTCACTAGCGGGGGCACCTTACGAGCAGTACTTC. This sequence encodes CASSSLAGAPYEQYF.

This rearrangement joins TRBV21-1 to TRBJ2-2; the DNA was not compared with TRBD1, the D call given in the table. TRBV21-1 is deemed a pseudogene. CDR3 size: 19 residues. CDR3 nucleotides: TGTGCCAGCAGCAAAGTTCTTAGGGACAGGCAAAGGTCCACCGGGGAGCTGTTTTTT. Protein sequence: CASSKVLRDRQRSTGELFF.

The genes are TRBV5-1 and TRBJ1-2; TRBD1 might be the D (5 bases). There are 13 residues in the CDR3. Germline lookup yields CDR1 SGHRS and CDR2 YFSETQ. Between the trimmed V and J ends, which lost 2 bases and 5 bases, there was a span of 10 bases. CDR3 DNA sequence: TGCGCCAGCAGCTTTGTTGCAGGGTATGGCTACACCTTC. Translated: CASSFVAGYGYTF. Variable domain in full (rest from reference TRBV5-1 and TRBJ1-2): KAGVTQTPRYLIKTRGQQVTLSCSPISGHRSVSWYQQTPGQGLQFLFEYFSETQRNKGNFPGRFSGRQFSNSRSEMNVSTLELGDSALYLCASSFVAGYGYTFGSGTRLTVV.